Below, 7 T cell receptor beta chains from the same sample are listed, as sequenced in a study of blood T cell repertoires in COVID-19. The method was immunoSEQ multiplex PCR; TCRdb's version includes in-frame clones alone and lacks a portion of them. The data show fewer than 250,000 clones, about 90% seen once. Sequencing was carried out using PBMCs or T cells enriched from blood (not recorded which). The receptors originated from a woman in her 50s with acute COVID-19.

On this clone: A junction end diverges from the germline sequence, so it may reflect a read error. The rearrangement links TRBV28 to TRBJ1-1; 7 nucleotides match TRBD1. There are 14 residues in the CDR3. Germline CDR1 reads MDHEN; CDR2 reads SYDVKM. CDR3 nucleotides: TGTGCCAGCAGTTCGCAACAGGGGCGGACTGAAGCCTTCTTT. Translation: CASSSQQGRTEAFF.

This sequence joins TRBV18 and TRBJ2-2, with 8 bases matching TRBD2. The CDR3 loop spans 17 amino acids. The germline V gene encodes CDR1 KGHSH and CDR2 LQKENI. The trim removed 6 bases at V and 0 bases at J, leaving 9 bases unmatched. CDR3 loop: CASSPGGAGSNTGELFF. The CDR3 DNA is TGTGCCAGCTCCCCCGGGGGGGCAGGATCGAACACCGGGGAGCTGTTTTTT.

The chain is built from TRBV28 and TRBJ2-3, with D perhaps matching TRBD1 (5 bases). Germline CDR1 reads MDHEN; CDR2 reads SYDVKM. V lost 0 bases and J 0 bases, leaving 10 bases between the germline ends. The CDR3 totals 16 residues. CDR3 coding DNA: TGTGCCAGCAGTTTATGGGGGCCACGTAGCACAGATACGCAGTATTTT. Protein sequence: CASSLWGPRSTDTQYF.

The chain has TRBV7-9 and TRBJ1-1, with 10 nucleotides matching TRBD1. Trimming at V came to 3 bases and at J to 3 bases, leaving 1 base not matched to a gene. The CDR3 is 14 amino acids. Germline V gives CDR1 SEHNR, CDR2 FQNEAQ (reference sequence). The CDR3 reads CASSFGQGDTEAFF. Written as DNA, the CDR3 is TGTGCCAGCAGCTTCGGACAGGGGGACACTGAAGCTTTCTTT.

As to this clone: Distinct nucleotide sequences in the sample also encode this CDR3. The rearrangement joins TRBV3-1 (or the pseudogene TRBV3-2) to TRBJ2-2, with unresolved D. V was pared by 4 bases and J by 3 bases, with 3 bases between. This CDR3 contains 12 residues. Germline lookup yields CDR1 LGHDT and CDR2 YNNKEL (reference sequence). This chain's CDR3 is CASSPYTGELFF. CDR3 coding DNA: TGTGCCAGCAGCCCGTACACCGGGGAGCTGTTTTTT.

The chain carries TRBV27 and TRBJ2-6; D might be TRBD1 (7 bases). CDR3 size: 18 residues. Trimming cost V 2 bases and J 0 bases, with 14 bases left between them. Germline V CDR1 and CDR2: MNHEY, SMNVEV (reference sequence). The CDR3 nucleotides are TGTGCCAGCAGTTTAAAGGTCAGGGGGGTCTCTGGGGCCAACGTCCTGACTTTC. Protein: CASSLKVRGVSGANVLTF.

This clone was recorded a few times. The chain has TRBV4-2 and TRBJ2-7, with D maybe TRBD1 (5 bases). Looked up from germline, CDR1 is LGHNA and CDR2 is YNFKEQ. The CDR3 covers 14 residues. Between the trimmed V and J ends, which lost 0 bases and 3 bases, there was a span of 9 bases. CDR3 in DNA: TGTGCCAGCAGCCAAGAGCAGGGCTACTACGAGCAGTACTTC. The encoded protein is CASSQEQGYYEQYF.